Below, 15 T cell receptor beta chains from the same sample are listed, as sequenced in a study of Ad26.COV2.S vaccination and SARS-CoV-2 variants. The protocol was immunoSEQ multiplex PCR, while the TCRdb copy is restricted to in-frame clones and leaves out a portion. The sample has some 460,000 clones, 80% to 90% seen once. The treatment: 15 to 20 received Ad26.COV2.S at low or high dose, single or two shots; about five received placebo; per-sample allocation not given. Day 63 after the first injection of vaccine or placebo was the sampling time. The source material was peripheral blood, sampled in a trial of Ad26.COV2.S vaccine versus placebo. Receptor source: a person between 18 and 59 years old who received the Ad26.COV2.S COVID-19 vaccine or a placebo.

This chain uses TRBV30 with TRBJ1-1; no reliable D call. This CDR3 contains 11 residues. Deletions cut 0 bases from V and 6 bases from J, with 5 bases between. In germline, CDR1 is GTSNPN, CDR2 SVGIG (reference sequence). DNA for the CDR3: TGTGCCTGGAGTGTGTCTTCTGAAGCTTTCTTT. Translation gives CAWSVSSEAFF. Variable domain in full (rest from reference TRBV30 and TRBJ1-1): SQTIHQWPATLVQPVGSPLSLECTVEGTSNPNLYWYRQAAGRGLQLLFYSVGIGQISSEVPQNLSASRPQDRQFILSSKKLLLSDSGFYLCAWSVSSEAFFGQGTRLTVV.

The V call is TRBV27, the J call TRBJ1-2; D might be TRBD1 (6 bases). CDR1 and CDR2 from the germline V gene are MNHEY and SMNVEV (reference sequence). The CDR3 is 14 amino acids. V lost 3 bases to trimming and J lost 8 bases, with 16 bases between them. CDR3 loop: CASSFQRGAGGYTF. The CDR3 DNA is TGTGCCAGCAGTTTTCAGCGGGGGGCAGGGGGCTACACCTTC.

This CDR3 is CSVEDSVSPRGYTF. CDR3 DNA: TGCAGCGTTGAAGACAGCGTATCCCCAAGGGGCTACACCTTC. The genes are TRBV29-1 and TRBJ1-2; D ambiguous. The CDR3 is 14 residues long. CDR1 is SQVTM and CDR2 is ANQGSEA in the germline V gene. With 0 bases removed from V and 8 bases from J, the gap between germline ends came to 16 bases.

J is TRBJ2-2 and V is TRBV15; 7 nucleotides match TRBD1. With V trimmed by 2 bases and J by 4 bases, 7 bases remained unmatched. The CDR3 has 16 residues. The V gene's germline CDR1 is LNHNV and CDR2 YYDKDF (reference sequence). In DNA form, the CDR3 reads TGTGCCACCAGCAGAATGACAGGGAAGGGCACCGGGGAGCTGTTTTTT. This translates into CATSRMTGKGTGELFF. The complete variable domain, with remaining parts taken from reference TRBV15 and TRBJ2-2, reads DAMVIQNPRYQVTQFGKPVTLSCSQTLNHNVMYWYQQKSSQAPKLLFHYYDKDFNNEADTPDNFQSRRPNTSFCFLDIRSPGLGDTAMYLCATSRMTGKGTGELFFGEGSRLTVL.

This chain uses TRBV3-1 (or the pseudogene TRBV3-2) with TRBJ2-5; no clear D. Germline assignment: CDR1 LGHDT and CDR2 YNNKEL (reference sequence). The germline V and J ends were trimmed by 0 bases and 2 bases, with 7 bases remaining between them. CDR3 length equals 14 residues. The CDR3 sequence is CASSQESEQETQYF. CDR3 nucleotide sequence: TGTGCCAGCAGCCAAGAATCGGAACAAGAGACCCAGTACTTC.

The rearrangement links TRBV11-3 to TRBJ2-5, with TRBD1 identical over 7 bases. V lost 5 bases and J lost 5; bases outside the gene matches: 5. The germline V gene has CDR1 SGHNT and CDR2 YENEEA. CDR3 length: 13 amino acids. CDR3 region: CASSRQGMETQYF. The CDR3 DNA reads as TGTGCCAGCAGCCGACAGGGTATGGAGACCCAGTACTTC.

The rearrangement joins TRBV7-9 to TRBJ2-2; 8 bases are shared with TRBD2. Per germline, CDR1 SEHNR and CDR2 FQNEAQ (reference sequence). Trimming cost V 2 bases and J 5 bases; bases outside gene matches: 1. This CDR3 region has 14 residues. The DNA of the CDR3 is TGTGCCAGCAGCTTATTAGCGGGGACCGGGGAGCTGTTTTTT. This sequence encodes CASSLLAGTGELFF.

The rearrangement links TRBV28 to TRBJ2-1; 11 bases line up with TRBD2. V dropped 6 bases and J dropped 7; count of bases not matched to a gene: 8. Germline CDR1 is MDHEN and CDR2 is SYDVKM. This CDR3 region has 15 residues. CDR3 in amino acids: CASSQTSGRGNEQFF. The CDR3, as DNA: TGTGCCAGCAGCCAAACTAGCGGGAGAGGGAATGAGCAGTTCTTC. The entire variable domain, with the rest obtained from reference TRBV28 and TRBJ2-1, is as follows: DVKVTQSSRYLVKRTGEKVFLECVQDMDHENMFWYRQDPGLGLRLIYFSYDVKMKEKGDIPEGYSVSREKKERFSLILESASTNQTSMYLCASSQTSGRGNEQFFGPGTRLTVL.

Comment on this clone: Distinct nucleotide sequences in the sample also encode this CDR3. This rearrangement joins TRBV6-5 to TRBJ1-1; no clear D. The CDR3 totals 15 residues. V was trimmed by 0 bases and J by 0 bases, leaving 8 bases between them. Germline CDR1 MNHEY, CDR2 SVGAGI. The CDR3 bases are TGTGCCAGCAGTTACTCCGGGGTTTTGAACACTGAAGCTTTCTTT. Protein: CASSYSGVLNTEAFF.

The V gene is TRBV6-4, the J gene TRBJ2-5; D is ambiguous. Trimming pared 3 bases from V and 1 base from J, leaving 6 bases between. This CDR3 is 13 amino acids long. Germline V CDR1 and CDR2: MRHNA, SNTAGT. The CDR3 DNA is TGTGCCAGCAGTGAGGACCTCCAAGAGACCCAGTACTTC. Translating it yields CASSEDLQETQYF.

The chain employs TRBV6-2 or TRBV6-3 and TRBJ1-2; D gene uncertain. Germline assignment: CDR1 MNHEY and CDR2 SVGEGT. The length of the CDR3 is 15 residues. V was cut by 1 base and J by 7 bases, with 16 bases left in between. CDR3 in amino acids: CASSYLAGRKGGYTF. The CDR3 nucleotides are TGTGCCAGCAGTTACTTGGCAGGCCGGAAGGGTGGCTACACCTTC.

This chain joins TRBV4-1 and TRBJ2-1, with TRBD2 identical over 11 bases. Germline lookup yields CDR1 MGHRA and CDR2 YSYEKL. V shed 2 bases and J 7 bases; nucleotides not matched to a gene: 1. This CDR3 has 14 amino acids. The CDR3 DNA sequence: TGCGCCAGCAGCCAAACTAGCGGGAGTAATGAGCAGTTCTTC. This codes for CASSQTSGSNEQFF.

The rearrangement uses TRBV7-9 and TRBJ1-5; weak D call: TRBD1 (6 bases). The V end was cut by 3 bases, the J end by 6 bases, with 24 bases between. CDR3 length: 18 residues. The germline V gene has CDR1 SEHNR and CDR2 FQNEAQ (reference sequence). CDR3 bases: TGTGCCAGCAGCTTTGAGATCTCCAGGGGATCGGTAACTCAGCCCCAGCATTTT. Translation gives CASSFEISRGSVTQPQHF.

The chain joins TRBV5-5 to TRBJ1-4; 10 nucleotides match TRBD1. J was trimmed by 1 base and V by 5 bases; bases with no gene match: 5. This CDR3 is 16 amino acids long. Germline CDR1 is SGHKS and CDR2 is YYEKEE (reference sequence). The CDR3 is CASRRTGGGTNEKLFF. The CDR3 DNA is TGTGCCAGCAGGCGGACAGGGGGAGGAACTAATGAAAAACTGTTTTTT.

V gene TRBV2 combines with J gene TRBJ2-1, with 8 bases lining up with TRBD1. V gave up 2 bases and J gave up 0 bases; unmatched junction bases: 6. Germline V gives CDR1 SNHLY, CDR2 FYNNEI. CDR3 size: 17 residues. The CDR3 nucleotides read TGTGCCAGCAGTGAATACCGGACAGGGAGCTCCTACAATGAGCAGTTCTTC. Its protein is CASSEYRTGSSYNEQFF.